This is a list of T cell receptor beta chains from one sample in a study of CD8 T cells in Susac syndrome. MiXCR was run by TCRdb on the immunoSEQ multiplex PCR reads, yielding one entry per CDR3 protein. The sample shows 150,000 to 200,000 distinct CDR3 sequences, just under 95% of them seen only once. Sequencing input: CD4+ T cells from PBMCs. These receptors were obtained from a human donor in good health. Each CDR3 is given with its conserved first and last residue. D genes are given only for firm matches. The size of a clone is reported for some rows only, either as once, few or many, or as a class for expanded clones.

TRBJ2-5,few,TRBV3-1,-,CASSLGTQETQYF,TGTGCCAGCAGCCTCGGGACTCAAGAGACCCAGTACTTC
TRBJ1-1,-,TRBV9,-,CASSKGAGNTEAFF,TGTGCCAGCAGCAAAGGGGCGGGGAACACTGAAGCTTTCTTT
TRBJ1-5,-,TRBV4-3,-,CASSQDWGPYQPQHF,TGCGCCAGCAGCCAAGATTGGGGTCCCTATCAGCCCCAGCATTTT
TRBJ2-1,-,TRBV20-1,-,CSASQTGYEQFF,TGCAGTGCTTCTCAAACAGGGTATGAGCAGTTCTTC
TRBJ2-1,-,TRBV29-1,-,CSVRQRDSYNEQFF,TGCAGCGTTCGACAACGGGACTCCTACAATGAGCAGTTCTTC
TRBJ1-5,once,TRBV20-1,-,CSAREGDGGWNQPQHF,TGCAGTGCTAGAGAGGGCGACGGGGGATGGAATCAGCCCCAGCATTTT
TRBJ2-6,-,TRBV6-1,-,CASSRWGRPSGANVLTF,TGTGCCAGCAGTCGCTGGGGACGGCCCTCTGGGGCCAACGTCCTGACTTTC
TRBJ2-3,-,TRBV24-1,TRBD2,CATSDSGTSGTDTQYF,TGTGCCACCAGTGATTCGGGGACTAGCGGCACAGATACGCAGTATTTT
TRBJ2-1,-,TRBV9,TRBD2,CASSVSGGVANEQFF,TGTGCCAGCAGCGTTAGCGGGGGGGTGGCCAATGAGCAGTTCTTC
TRBJ1-1,-,TRBV3-1,-,CASSPRSRTEAFF,TGTGCCAGCAGCCCCCGGTCTAGGACTGAAGCTTTCTTT
TRBJ1-1,few,TRBV7-2,-,CASSLDRAAEAFF,TGTGCCAGCAGCTTAGATCGGGCGGCTGAAGCTTTCTTT
TRBJ2-5,-,TRBV28,-,CASSLYGFQETQYF,TGTGCCAGCAGTTTATACGGATTTCAAGAGACCCAGTACTTC
TRBJ1-2,-,TRBV3-1,-,CASSQDSGTPTWGYTF,TGTGCCAGCAGCCAAGATTCGGGGACACCGACATGGGGCTACACCTTC
TRBJ2-2,-,TRBV29-1,-,CSVEQGLANTGELFF,TGCAGCGTTGAGCAGGGCCTCGCGAACACCGGGGAGCTGTTTTTT
TRBJ1-5,-,TRBV28,-,CASGGAQPQHF,TGTGCCAGCGGGGGGGCCCAGCCCCAGCATTTT
TRBJ1-2,-,TRBV28,-,CASSSPVDGYTF,TGTGCCAGCAGTTCCCCTGTAGATGGCTACACCTTC
TRBJ1-2,few,TRBV9,TRBD1,CASGTGPSYGYTF,TGTGCCAGCGGGACAGGGCCGTCCTATGGCTACACCTTC
TRBJ1-5,-,TRBV6-6,TRBD1,CASSSDRGNQPQHF,TGTGCCAGCAGCTCGGACAGGGGCAATCAGCCCCAGCATTTT
TRBJ2-3,-,TRBV19,-,CASSMGESTDTQYF,TGTGCCAGTAGTATGGGGGAGAGCACAGATACGCAGTATTTT
TRBJ2-3,-,TRBV5-1,TRBD2,CASSPGTSSRGDTQYF,TGCGCCAGCAGCCCTGGGACTAGCAGTCGGGGCGATACGCAGTATTTT
TRBJ2-5,once,TRBV12-3/TRBV12-4,-,CASSFVVQGETQYF,TGTGCCAGCAGTTTTGTTGTTCAGGGGGAGACCCAGTACTTC
TRBJ2-1,-,TRBV15,TRBD2,CATSNMGLAYEQFF,TGTGCCACCAGCAATATGGGACTAGCCTATGAGCAGTTCTTC
TRBJ2-7,-,TRBV20-1,TRBD1,CSSSLTGEEQYF,TGCAGCAGTAGCCTGACAGGGGAAGAGCAGTACTTC
TRBJ1-1,-,TRBV6-5,-,CASSRKAGFNTEAFF,TGTGCCAGCAGCCGGAAAGCGGGCTTCAACACTGAAGCTTTCTTT
TRBJ2-5,few,TRBV14,-,CASSRRVETQYF,TGTGCCAGCAGCCGTCGGGTGGAGACCCAGTACTTC
TRBJ2-3,-,TRBV7-2,TRBD2,CASSLVGTSGGFTDTQYF,TGTGCCAGCAGCTTAGTGGGGACTAGCGGGGGGTTCACAGATACGCAGTATTTT
TRBJ2-5,-,TRBV5-1,-,CASSSFSADVETQYF,TGCGCCAGCAGCTCTTTCTCGGCTGACGTAGAGACCCAGTACTTC
TRBJ1-5,-,TRBV4-1,-,CASSQDRGDQPQHF,TGCGCCAGCAGCCAAGATCGGGGGGATCAGCCCCAGCATTTT
TRBJ2-5,few,TRBV7-2,-,CASSQSRETQYF,TGTGCCAGCAGTCAGTCCAGGGAGACCCAGTACTTC
TRBJ2-1,-,TRBV5-4,-,CASSRTTRSEQFF,TGTGCCAGCAGCCGTACTACGAGAAGTGAGCAGTTCTTC
TRBJ2-3,once,TRBV19,TRBD2,CASSSSGGGTDTQYF,TGTGCCAGTAGTAGTTCGGGCGGGGGGACAGATACGCAGTATTTT
TRBJ1-1,once,TRBV7-3,-,CASSLLWGTEAFF,TGTGCCAGCAGCTTATTGTGGGGCACTGAAGCTTTCTTT
TRBJ1-5,-,TRBV12-3/TRBV12-4,-,CASRPSGTGGTQHF,TGTGCCAGCAGGCCAAGCGGGACGGGCGGGACCCAGCATTTT
TRBJ2-7,-,TRBV5-1,-,CASSLGDGSYEQYF,TGCGCCAGCAGCTTGGGGGACGGCTCCTACGAGCAGTACTTC
TRBJ2-5,-,TRBV7-9,-,CASSFGSEGTQYF,TGTGCCAGCAGCTTCGGGTCCGAGGGGACCCAGTACTTC
TRBJ1-5,-,TRBV29-1,TRBD1,CSASQGAVQPQHF,TGCAGCGCCTCGCAGGGGGCTGTTCAGCCCCAGCATTTT
TRBJ2-5,-,TRBV7-2,TRBD2,CASSLGAGAAETQYF,TGTGCCAGCAGCTTAGGAGCGGGGGCGGCCGAGACCCAGTACTTC
TRBJ2-7,-,TRBV27,-,CASAKGDAWQTYEQYF,TGTGCCAGCGCGAAGGGGGACGCCTGGCAGACCTACGAGCAGTACTTC
TRBJ1-5,-,TRBV7-2,-,CASSQNQPQHF,TGTGCCAGCAGCCAAAATCAGCCCCAGCATTTT
TRBJ1-2,-,TRBV29-1,TRBD1,CSAAAQGAYGYTF,TGCAGCGCCGCGGCGCAGGGGGCCTATGGCTACACCTTC
TRBJ1-5,-,TRBV29-1,TRBD1,CSVGDRGNQPQHF,TGCAGCGTGGGTGACAGGGGGAATCAGCCCCAGCATTTT
TRBJ1-6,-,TRBV7-8,-,CAVNGEGAYNSPLHF,TGTGCCGTTAACGGGGAGGGCGCCTATAATTCACCCCTCCACTTT
TRBJ1-2,-,TRBV25-1,TRBD1,CASSDTGASAYGYTF,TGTGCCAGCAGTGACACAGGGGCCTCCGCCTATGGCTACACCTTC
TRBJ1-1,-,TRBV7-2,TRBD1,CASRWDRNTEAFF,TGTGCCAGCAGGTGGGACAGGAACACTGAAGCTTTCTTT
TRBJ1-5,-,TRBV5-1,-,CASSLAGLQSQPQHF,TGCGCCAGCAGCTTGGCGGGCCTTCAGAGCCAGCCCCAGCATTTT
TRBJ1-4,-,TRBV29-1,TRBD1,CSVADREKEKLFF,TGCAGCGTCGCGGACAGGGAGAAAGAAAAACTGTTTTTT
TRBJ2-7,few,TRBV28,-,CASSPRYEQYF,TGTGCCAGCAGTCCCCGTTACGAGCAGTACTTC
TRBJ2-3,-,TRBV9,TRBD2,CASSAPPGRVSGGSDTQYF,TGTGCCAGCAGCGCACCACCCGGTCGGGTTAGCGGGGGATCAGATACGCAGTATTTT
TRBJ1-1,-,TRBV20-1,-,CSALTRNTEAFF,TGCAGCGCGCTGACACGGAACACTGAAGCTTTCTTT
TRBJ2-1,-,TRBV9,-,CASSVGGTNNEQFF,TGTGCCAGCAGCGTAGGTGGGACCAACAATGAGCAGTTCTTC
TRBJ2-7,-,TRBV29-1,-,CSVHGLAGDEQYF,TGCAGCGTCCATGGACTTGCCGGGGACGAGCAGTACTTC
TRBJ2-5,-,TRBV12-3/TRBV12-4,-,CASSFGVQETQYF,TGTGCCAGCAGTTTCGGGGTACAAGAGACCCAGTACTTC
TRBJ2-7,-,TRBV7-9,TRBD1,CASSPRGQGGRYEQYF,TGTGCCAGCAGCCCTAGAGGACAGGGAGGTCGTTACGAGCAGTACTTC
TRBJ1-5,-,TRBV6-5,-,CASSSVGARQPQHF,TGTGCCAGCAGTTCAGTGGGAGCCAGACAGCCCCAGCATTTT
TRBJ1-4,-,TRBV29-1,-,CSAAQQRREKLFF,TGCAGCGCAGCTCAGCAGCGGAGGGAAAAACTGTTTTTT
TRBJ2-1,-,TRBV7-2,TRBD1,CASSLSSGGTYNEQFF,TGTGCCAGCAGCTTGTCTTCAGGGGGCACCTACAATGAGCAGTTCTTC
TRBJ2-5,-,TRBV21-1,-,CASSKMLNGGEPQETQYF,TGTGCCAGCAGCAAAATGTTGAACGGGGGGGAACCACAAGAGACCCAGTACTTC
TRBJ1-2,-,TRBV18,TRBD1,CASSPDRAYGYTF,TGTGCCAGCTCACCGGACAGGGCCTATGGCTACACCTTC